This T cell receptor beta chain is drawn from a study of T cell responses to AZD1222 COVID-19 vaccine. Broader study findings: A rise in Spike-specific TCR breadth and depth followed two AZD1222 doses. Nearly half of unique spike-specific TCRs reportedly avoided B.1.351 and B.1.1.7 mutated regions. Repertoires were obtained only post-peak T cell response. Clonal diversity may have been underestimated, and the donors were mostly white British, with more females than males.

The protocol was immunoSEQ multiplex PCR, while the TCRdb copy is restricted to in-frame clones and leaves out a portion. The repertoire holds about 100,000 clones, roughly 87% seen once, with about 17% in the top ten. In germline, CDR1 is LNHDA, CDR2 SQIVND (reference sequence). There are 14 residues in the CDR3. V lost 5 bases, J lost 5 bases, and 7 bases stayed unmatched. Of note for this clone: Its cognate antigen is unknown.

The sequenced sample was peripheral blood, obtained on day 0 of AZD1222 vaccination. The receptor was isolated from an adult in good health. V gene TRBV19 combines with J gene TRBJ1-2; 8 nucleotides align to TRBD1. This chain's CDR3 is CASSPSRQGYGYTF. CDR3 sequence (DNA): TGTGCCAGTAGTCCAAGCCGACAGGGGTATGGCTACACCTTC. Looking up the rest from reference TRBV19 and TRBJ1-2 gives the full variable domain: DGGITQSPKYLFRKEGQNVTLSCEQNLNHDAMYWYRQDPGQGLRLIYYSQIVNDFQKGDIAEGYSVSREKKESFPLTVTSAQKNPTAFYLCASSPSRQGYGYTFGSGTRLTVV.